This T cell receptor (beta chain) was captured by sequencing in a study of OX40 agonist ivuxolimab in advanced cancers. Regarding the complete study: The costimulatory receptor OX40 (CD134) was targeted by ivuxolimab, a fully human IgG2 agonistic monoclonal antibody. Intravenous ivuxolimab was administered to patients every 2 weeks at six dose levels: 0.01, 0.1, 0.3, 1.5, 3 and 10 mg/kg. Of the 52 patients in dose escalation, 19 had hepatocellular carcinoma, about 15 had melanoma, 9 had renal cell carcinoma and 9 had head and neck cancer. The dose-escalation cohort was about 83% male with a mean age of about 54 years, ranging from roughly 20 to 80. Prior anti-PD-1, anti-PD-L1 or anti-CTLA-4 therapy was permitted, and checkpoint inhibitors had been received by more than 35% of dose-escalation patients. Partial responses occurred in three dose-escalation patients: two with cutaneous melanoma and one with hepatocellular carcinoma. The point of sequencing TCRbeta in the periphery was to test whether ivuxolimab changed TCR sequence diversity and drove clonal T-cell expansion. The paper covers the monotherapy dose-escalation part of the phase I ivuxolimab trial, which included N ≈ 50 patients.

CDR1 MNHEY and CDR2 SMNVEV were looked up in the germline V gene (reference sequence). Trimming removed 3 bases from V and 3 bases from J, leaving 17 bases between the germline ends. Spanning cysteine to phenylalanine, the CDR3 consists of 16 amino acids. The DNA shown is the 48-base CDR3, in frame from base 1. To sequence the TCRbeta CDR3 region, genomic DNA was isolated from the sorted cells. The immunoSEQ Assay was used for sequencing of TCRbeta CDR3 regions. TCRdb provides this immuneACCESS table in a form limited to in-frame rearrangements. Some clones are lacking; in checked studies, under half of them reflect an unresolved V gene, and why the rest are absent is not known. In this sample the table shows tens of thousands of clones, approximately 81% of which occur a single time. The biggest ten clones account for approximately 2% of the sample. The trial excluded patients who had a history of autoimmune disease or who were on systemic immunosuppression. Peripheral blood for TCR sequencing was collected from all dose cohorts at baseline, on cycle 4 day 1, and on cycle 7 day 1. Samples were obtained from an open-label, multicenter, first-in-human phase I dose-escalation trial of ivuxolimab. Adults with locally advanced or metastatic melanoma, renal cell carcinoma, hepatocellular carcinoma or head and neck squamous cell carcinoma were enrolled in the trial. Before TCR sequencing, CD4+ T cells and CD8+ T cells from peripheral blood were sorted into separate populations.

A word on this clone: No cognate antigen has been identified for it. No base quality values were provided; no much bigger clone lies one nucleotide off.

Points the paper makes about the study in general: Partial responders in the 0.1-3.0 mg/kg groups had among the lowest normalized peripheral clonal expansion, especially among CD8+ T cells. On average, CD8+ T cells showed more expanded clones than CD4+ T cells after ivuxolimab. Clonal expansion of both CD4+ and CD8+ blood T cells was observed from baseline to week 6 at doses 0.1 to 3.0 mg/kg. Low levels of normalized T-cell clonal expansion were also shown by some nonresponding patients. Which antigens the clonally expanded peripheral T cells were specific for was not determined.

The material sequenced was CD4+ or CD8+ T cells sorted from blood, taken in a trial of the OX40 agonist ivuxolimab. This clonotype was sampled from an adult with an advanced solid tumor such as melanoma, head and neck, liver or kidney cancer. The chain is assembled from TRBV27 and TRBJ1-1; 5 matching bases give a weak D call of TRBD1. In nucleotide form, the sequence is TGTGCCAGCAGTTTTTCGATCAGTTGGGGGGACACTGAAGCTTTCTTT. Translated, this is CASSFSISWGDTEAFF.